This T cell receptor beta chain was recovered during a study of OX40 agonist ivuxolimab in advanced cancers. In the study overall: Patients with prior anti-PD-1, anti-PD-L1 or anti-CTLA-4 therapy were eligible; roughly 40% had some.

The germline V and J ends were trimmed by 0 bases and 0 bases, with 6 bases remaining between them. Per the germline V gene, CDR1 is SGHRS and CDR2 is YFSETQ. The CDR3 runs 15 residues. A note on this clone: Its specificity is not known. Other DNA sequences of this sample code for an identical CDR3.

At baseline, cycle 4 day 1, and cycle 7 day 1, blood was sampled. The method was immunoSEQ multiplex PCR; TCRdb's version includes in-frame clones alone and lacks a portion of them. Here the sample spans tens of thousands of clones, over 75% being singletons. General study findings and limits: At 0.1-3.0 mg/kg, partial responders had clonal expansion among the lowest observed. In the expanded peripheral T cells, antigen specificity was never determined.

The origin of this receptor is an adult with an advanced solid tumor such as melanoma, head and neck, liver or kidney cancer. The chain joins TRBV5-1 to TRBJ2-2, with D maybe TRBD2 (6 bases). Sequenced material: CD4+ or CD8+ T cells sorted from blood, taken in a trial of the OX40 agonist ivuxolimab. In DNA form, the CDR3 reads TGCGCCAGCAGCTTGGGACTAGCGAACACCGGGGAGCTGTTTTTT. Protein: CASSLGLANTGELFF.